Following are 23 T cell receptor beta chains from one sample sequenced in a study of blood T cell repertoires in COVID-19. This table comes from immunoSEQ multiplex PCR, and its TCRdb copy is limited to in-frame clones, with some not included. Found here are some 240,000 clones, just under 85% of them singletons; the top ten hold roughly 9.6%. Sequenced material: peripheral blood. The receptor set was obtained from an elderly woman with acute or convalescent COVID-19.

V and J are TRBV5-1 and TRBJ2-1; TRBD1 agrees at 9 bases. The CDR3 has 12 residues. Germline lookup yields CDR1 SGHRS and CDR2 YFSETQ. Unmatched junction bases numbered 5, after V lost 0 bases and J lost 16 bases. CDR3 protein: CASSLVSGQGFF. DNA for the CDR3: TGCGCCAGCAGCTTGGTGTCGGGACAGGGTTTCTTC.

This clone was seen a handful of times. The chain links TRBV6-2 or TRBV6-3 to TRBJ2-6; possibly TRBD1 for D (6 bases). Trimming took 5 bases from V and 1 from J, leaving 12 bases between them. This CDR3 comprises 16 residues. The germline CDR1 and CDR2 sequences are MNHEY and SVGEGT. The CDR3 DNA follows: TGTGCCAGCAGTAGAGGACAGTCTTCTGGGGCCAACGTCCTGACTTTC. Amino acids: CASSRGQSSGANVLTF.

This clone was observed a few times. The chain combines TRBV29-1 with TRBJ1-2, with TRBD1 identical over 8 bases. The length of the CDR3 is 14 residues. In germline, CDR1 is SQVTM, CDR2 ANQGSEA. V dropped 7 bases and J dropped 1; count of bases not matched to a gene: 8. The CDR3 bases are TGCAGCGCCCAAAAGACAGGGGATAACTATGGCTACACCTTC. Translated: CSAQKTGDNYGYTF.

The chain joins TRBV9 to TRBJ2-1; 9 bases line up with TRBD2. Germline V gives CDR1 SGDLS, CDR2 YYNGEE. Trimming at V came to 3 bases and at J to 7 bases, leaving 11 bases not matched to a gene. The CDR3 length is 16 residues. CDR3 region: CASSALSRGGANEQFF. The CDR3 DNA sequence: TGTGCCAGCAGCGCCCTGTCGCGGGGGGGAGCGAATGAGCAGTTCTTC.

In this sample, this clone turned up once. CDR3 residues: CASRPSGDLFYGYTF. The CDR3 bases are TGTGCCAGCAGACCCTCAGGGGACCTGTTCTATGGCTACACCTTC. The genes are TRBV6-5 and TRBJ1-2, with D possibly TRBD1 on 6 matching bases. Between the trimmed V and J ends, which lost 6 bases and 4 bases, there was a span of 18 bases. This CDR3 comprises 15 residues. Germline V gene lookup returns CDR1 MNHEY and CDR2 SVGAGI.

CDR3 DNA: TGTGCCAGCAGTGAAAGGGGCCGGACGGGAGTCGAGCAGTACTTC. Protein: CASSERGRTGVEQYF. The J gene is TRBJ2-7, the V gene TRBV2; maybe TRBD2 (6 bases). This CDR3 comprises 15 residues. Trimming removed 2 bases at V and 6 bases at J, with 17 bases between. CDR1 is SNHLY, CDR2 FYNNEI, per germline.

V is TRBV6-5 and J is TRBJ2-7, with TRBD1 identical over 12 bases. The CDR3 runs 14 residues. CDR1 is MNHEY, CDR2 SVGAGI, per germline. V shed 7 bases, J shed 2 bases, and the junction held 3 bases outside the gene matches. The CDR3, as DNA: TGTGCCAGCAAAGGGACAGGGGGCCCCTACGAGCAGTACTTC. Translating gives CASKGTGGPYEQYF.

The chain couples TRBV19 to TRBJ1-4, with 7 positions matching TRBD1. The CDR3 totals 14 residues. The V gene end was trimmed by 6 bases and the J gene end by 4 bases; junction bases not matched to a gene: 5. Germline values: CDR1 LNHDA, CDR2 SQIVND (reference sequence). The DNA for the CDR3 is TGTGCCAGTAGACGGGACAGACGTAATGAAAAACTGTTTTTT. This codes for CASRRDRRNEKLFF. The complete variable domain, with remaining parts taken from reference TRBV19 and TRBJ1-4, reads DGGITQSPKYLFRKEGQNVTLSCEQNLNHDAMYWYRQDPGQGLRLIYYSQIVNDFQKGDIAEGYSVSREKKESFPLTVTSAQKNPTAFYLCASRRDRRNEKLFFGSGTQLSVL.

This rearrangement joins TRBV2 to TRBJ1-5; 9 nucleotides line up with TRBD1. Unmatched junction bases numbered 4, after V lost 8 bases and J lost 5 bases. Germline V lookup: CDR1 SNHLY, CDR2 FYNNEI. CDR3 length: 13 residues. Here the CDR3 reads CASGRTGDQPQHF. CDR3 nucleotide sequence: TGTGCCAGCGGAAGGACAGGGGATCAGCCCCAGCATTTT.

The chain recombines TRBV5-6 with TRBJ2-3; D is ambiguous. Trimming left V 2 bases short and J 2 bases short, with 6 bases between. Germline V lookup: CDR1 SGHDT, CDR2 YYEEEE. CDR3 length: 13 residues. CDR3 sequence reads: CASSFPHTDTQYF. Here the CDR3 DNA reads TGTGCCAGCAGCTTTCCCCACACAGATACGCAGTATTTT. The full variable domain, its missing parts supplied by reference TRBV5-6 and TRBJ2-3, is DAGVTQSPTHLIKTRGQQVTLRCSPKSGHDTVSWYQQALGQGPQFIFQYYEEEERQRGNFPDRFSGHQFPNYSSELNVNALLLGDSALYLCASSFPHTDTQYFGPGTRLTVL.

This clone was observed a few times. This chain links TRBV19 with TRBJ2-1, with D maybe TRBD1 (5 bases). The CDR3 loop spans 15 amino acids. Germline CDR1 and CDR2: LNHDA and SQIVND (reference sequence). V was shortened by 3 bases and J by 2 bases, with 11 bases between the two germline ends. The DNA of the CDR3 is TGTGCCAGTAGTATCAACAGGCAGACCTACAATGAGCAGTTCTTC. This sequence encodes CASSINRQTYNEQFF.

The V call is TRBV6-6, the J call TRBJ2-3; 7 bases are shared with TRBD2. CDR3 length: 16 amino acids. Germline values: CDR1 MNHNY, CDR2 SVGAGI (reference sequence). The J segment lost 0 bases and the V segment lost 0 bases, leaving 3 bases of the junction unmatched. CDR3 nucleotides: TGTGCCAGCAGTTACTCGGGGCGGGGGAGCACAGATACGCAGTATTTT. This sequence encodes CASSYSGRGSTDTQYF.

This clone was counted once. The chain joins TRBV10-3 to TRBJ1-5, with TRBD1 identical over 10 bases. Trimming cost V 10 bases and J 5 bases; bases outside gene matches: 5. This CDR3 is built from 13 residues. Germline CDR1 reads ENHRY; CDR2 reads SYGVKD. The CDR3 nucleotides are TGTGCCACCGGGACAGGGGAGGATCAGCCCCAGCATTTT. This sequence encodes CATGTGEDQPQHF.

This clone was recorded once. This chain connects TRBV6-5 to TRBJ2-5; 11 bases align to TRBD1. CDR1 MNHEY and CDR2 SVGAGI come from the germline V gene. V trimming: 4 bases; J trimming: 3 bases; junction bases outside the gene matches: 4. The CDR3 is made up of 15 amino acids. CDR3 DNA sequence: TGTGCCAGCAGTTGGGGGACAGGGGGAAAAGAGACCCAGTACTTC. Protein product: CASSWGTGGKETQYF.

With respect to this clone: A clone one base away is much larger, so this may be a read error. The V call is TRBV2, the J call TRBJ1-5, with TRBD1 matching over 7 bases. Germline V lookup: CDR1 SNHLY, CDR2 FYNNEI. V lost 6 bases, J lost 4 bases, and 3 bases stayed unmatched. The CDR3 consists of 13 residues. The CDR3 here is CASSQTGNQPQHF. The CDR3 DNA follows: TGTGCCAGCAGCCAGACAGGGAATCAGCCCCAGCATTTT. Complete variable domain (other parts from reference TRBV2 and TRBJ1-5): EPEVTQTPSHQVTQMGQEVILRCVPISNHLYFYWYRQILGQKVEFLVSFYNNEISEKSEIFDDQFSVERPDGSNFTLKIRSTKLEDSAMYFCASSQTGNQPQHFGDGTRLSIL.

V usage is TRBV5-1 and J usage is TRBJ2-7; 9 positions agree with TRBD1. J was trimmed by 0 bases and V by 4 bases; bases with no gene match: 8. Germline V lookup: CDR1 SGHRS, CDR2 YFSETQ. The CDR3 runs to 16 residues. The DNA for the CDR3 is TGCGCCAGCAGCACCGGGACAGGGCCTAGCTCCTACGAGCAGTACTTC. Translating it yields CASSTGTGPSSYEQYF.

V is TRBV6-2 or TRBV6-3 and J is TRBJ2-7; 8 bases agree with TRBD1. The CDR3 extends over 15 amino acids. In germline, CDR1 is MNHEY, CDR2 SVGEGT. The junction had 3 bases not matched to a gene; V was cut back by 0 bases and J by 2 bases. CDR3 amino acids: CASSYSTGVPYEQYF. The CDR3, as DNA: TGTGCCAGCAGTTACTCGACAGGGGTCCCCTACGAGCAGTACTTC.

The chain carries TRBV5-6 and TRBJ1-4; no firm D call. V was pared by 5 bases and J by 0 bases, with 14 bases between. The germline gives CDR1 SGHDT, CDR2 YYEEEE. The CDR3 has 16 residues. CDR3 DNA: TGTGCCAGCAGTTACGGACGGACTGCAACTAATGAAAAACTGTTTTTT. It specifies CASSYGRTATNEKLFF. Combining the CDR3 with reference TRBV5-6 and TRBJ1-4 gives the whole variable domain DAGVTQSPTHLIKTRGQQVTLRCSPKSGHDTVSWYQQALGQGPQFIFQYYEEEERQRGNFPDRFSGHQFPNYSSELNVNALLLGDSALYLCASSYGRTATNEKLFFGSGTQLSVL.

This chain uses TRBV7-2 with TRBJ2-7; D may be TRBD2 (5 bases). CDR3 length: 15 amino acids. V lost 5 bases, J lost 1 base, and 15 bases lay in between. Germline V gene sequence: CDR1 SGHTA, CDR2 FQGNSA. CDR3 nucleotides: TGTGCCAGCAGCCCGGACTCGGCGGGTTCCTACGAGCAGTACTTC. It encodes CASSPDSAGSYEQYF.

This rearrangement joins TRBV15 to TRBJ1-4, with TRBD1 matching 7 bases. Germline V lookup: CDR1 LNHNV, CDR2 YYDKDF (reference sequence). Losses at the gene ends were 3 bases for V and 4 bases for J; bases not matched to a gene: 8. This CDR3 spans 16 amino acids. The CDR3 sequence is CATSRDNRGHNEKLFF. The CDR3 DNA follows: TGTGCCACCAGCAGGGACAACAGGGGCCATAATGAAAAACTGTTTTTT.

This chain joins TRBV2 and TRBJ1-6; no firm D call. The CDR3 extends over 12 amino acids. Germline V CDR1 and CDR2: SNHLY, FYNNEI. Trimming took off 2 bases at V and 7 bases at J, with 3 bases between the two ends. The CDR3 coding sequence is TGTGCCAGCAGTGAACCAAATTCACCCCTCCACTTT. It translates to CASSEPNSPLHF.

The rearrangement joins TRBV6-6 to TRBJ1-6, with D uncertain. CDR1 and CDR2 from the germline V gene are MNHNY and SVGAGI (reference sequence). There are 12 residues in the CDR3. Trimming pared 3 bases from V and 7 bases from J, leaving 4 bases between. CDR3 DNA: TGTGCCAGCAGTTATCAGAATTCACCCCTCCACTTT. Encoded protein: CASSYQNSPLHF.

This CDR3 is CASSFLFGTGSSGANVLTF. The CDR3 nucleotides are TGTGCCAGCAGCTTCCTCTTCGGGACAGGGAGCTCTGGGGCCAACGTCCTGACTTTC. The chain combines TRBV5-5 with TRBJ2-6, with 9 bases matching TRBD1. The CDR3 length is 19 residues. Losses at the gene ends were 2 bases for V and 0 bases for J; bases not matched to a gene: 9. Germline V lookup: CDR1 SGHKS, CDR2 YYEKEE (reference sequence).